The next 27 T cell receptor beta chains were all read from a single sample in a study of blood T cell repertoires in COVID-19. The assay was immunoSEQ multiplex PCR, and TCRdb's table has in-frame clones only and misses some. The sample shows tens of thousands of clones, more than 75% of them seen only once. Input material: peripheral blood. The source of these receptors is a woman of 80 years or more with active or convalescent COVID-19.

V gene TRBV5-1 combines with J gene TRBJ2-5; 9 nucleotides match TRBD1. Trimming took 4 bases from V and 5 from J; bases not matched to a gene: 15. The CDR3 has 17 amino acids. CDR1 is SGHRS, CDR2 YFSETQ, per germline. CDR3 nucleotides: TGCGCCAGCAGCCCACAGGGGGCTTTTGGTGGTTGGGAGACCCAGTACTTC. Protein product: CASSPQGAFGGWETQYF.

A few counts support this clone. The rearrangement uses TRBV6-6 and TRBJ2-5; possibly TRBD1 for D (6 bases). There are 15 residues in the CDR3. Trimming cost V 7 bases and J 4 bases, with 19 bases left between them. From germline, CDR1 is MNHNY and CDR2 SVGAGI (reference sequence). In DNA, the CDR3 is TGTGCCAGCACCGAACAGGGAGCTGGCCGAGAGACCCAGTACTTC. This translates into CASTEQGAGRETQYF.

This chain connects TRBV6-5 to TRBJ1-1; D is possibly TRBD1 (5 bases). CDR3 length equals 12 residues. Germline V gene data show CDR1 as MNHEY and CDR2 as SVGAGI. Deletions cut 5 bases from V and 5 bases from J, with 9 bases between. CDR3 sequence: CASSRKGTEAFF. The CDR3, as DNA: TGTGCCAGCAGTCGGAAGGGGACTGAAGCTTTCTTT.

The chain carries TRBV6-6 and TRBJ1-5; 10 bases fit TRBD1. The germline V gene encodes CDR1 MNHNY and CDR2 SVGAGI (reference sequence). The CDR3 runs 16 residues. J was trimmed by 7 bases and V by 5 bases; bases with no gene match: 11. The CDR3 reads CASSPRQGAPGQPQHF. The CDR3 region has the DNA TGTGCCAGCAGTCCCCGACAGGGGGCGCCTGGCCAGCCCCAGCATTTT.

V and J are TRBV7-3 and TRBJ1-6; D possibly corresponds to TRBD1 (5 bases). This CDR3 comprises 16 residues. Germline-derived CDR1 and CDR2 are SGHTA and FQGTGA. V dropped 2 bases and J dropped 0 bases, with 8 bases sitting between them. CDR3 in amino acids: CASSLQGSSYNSPLHF. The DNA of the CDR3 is TGTGCCAGCAGCTTACAGGGTAGCTCCTATAATTCACCCCTCCACTTT.

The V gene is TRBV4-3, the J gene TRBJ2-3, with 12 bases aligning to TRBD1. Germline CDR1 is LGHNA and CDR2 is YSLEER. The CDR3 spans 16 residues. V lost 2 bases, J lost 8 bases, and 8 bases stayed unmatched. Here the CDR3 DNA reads TGCGCCAGCAGCCAATCCACGGGACAGGGGGCAGGTACGCAGTATTTT. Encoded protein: CASSQSTGQGAGTQYF.

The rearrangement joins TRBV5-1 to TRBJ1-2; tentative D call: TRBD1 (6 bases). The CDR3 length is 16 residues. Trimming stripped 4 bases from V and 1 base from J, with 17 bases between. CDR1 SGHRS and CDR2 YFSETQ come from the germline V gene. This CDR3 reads CASSPSRQEINYGYTF. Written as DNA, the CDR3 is TGCGCCAGCAGCCCTAGCCGACAGGAGATTAACTATGGCTACACCTTC.

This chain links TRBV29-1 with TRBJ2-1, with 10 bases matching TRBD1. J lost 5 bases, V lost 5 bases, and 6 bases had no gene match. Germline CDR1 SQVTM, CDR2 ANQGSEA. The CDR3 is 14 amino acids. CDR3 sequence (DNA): TGCAGCGTTCGCAAGGGGACAGGGGACAATGAGCAGTTCTTC. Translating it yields CSVRKGTGDNEQFF.

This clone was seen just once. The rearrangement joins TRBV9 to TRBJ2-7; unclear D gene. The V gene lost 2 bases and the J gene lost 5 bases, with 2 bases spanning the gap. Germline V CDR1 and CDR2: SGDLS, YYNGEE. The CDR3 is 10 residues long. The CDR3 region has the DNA TGTGCCAGCAGCGTCGACGAGCAGTACTTC. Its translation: CASSVDEQYF.

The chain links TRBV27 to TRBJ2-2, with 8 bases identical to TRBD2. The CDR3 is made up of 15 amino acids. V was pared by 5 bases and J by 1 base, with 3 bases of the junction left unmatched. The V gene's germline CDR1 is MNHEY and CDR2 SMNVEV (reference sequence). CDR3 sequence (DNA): TGTGCCAGCAGTCCGGGACTAGAGAACACCGGGGAGCTGTTTTTT. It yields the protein CASSPGLENTGELFF.

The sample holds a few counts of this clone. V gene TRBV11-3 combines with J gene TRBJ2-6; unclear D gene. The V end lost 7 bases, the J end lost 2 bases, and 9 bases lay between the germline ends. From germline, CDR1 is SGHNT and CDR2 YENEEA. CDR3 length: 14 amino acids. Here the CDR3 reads CASKDNPGANVLTF. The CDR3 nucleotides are TGTGCCAGCAAAGACAACCCTGGGGCCAACGTCCTGACTTTC.

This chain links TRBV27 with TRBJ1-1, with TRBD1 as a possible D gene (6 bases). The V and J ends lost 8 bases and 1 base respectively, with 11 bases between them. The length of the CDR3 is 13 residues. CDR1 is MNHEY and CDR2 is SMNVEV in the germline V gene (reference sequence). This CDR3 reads CASSADRNTEAFF. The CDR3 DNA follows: TGTGCCAGCTCGGCGGACAGGAACACTGAAGCTTTCTTT.

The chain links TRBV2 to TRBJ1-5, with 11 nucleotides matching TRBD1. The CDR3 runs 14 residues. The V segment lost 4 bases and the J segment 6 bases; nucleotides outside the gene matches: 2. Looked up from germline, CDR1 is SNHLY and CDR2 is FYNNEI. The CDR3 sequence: CASSGTGGSQPQHF. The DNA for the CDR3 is TGTGCCAGCAGTGGGACAGGGGGCTCTCAGCCCCAGCATTTT. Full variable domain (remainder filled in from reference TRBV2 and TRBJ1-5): EPEVTQTPSHQVTQMGQEVILRCVPISNHLYFYWYRQILGQKVEFLVSFYNNEISEKSEIFDDQFSVERPDGSNFTLKIRSTKLEDSAMYFCASSGTGGSQPQHFGDGTRLSIL.

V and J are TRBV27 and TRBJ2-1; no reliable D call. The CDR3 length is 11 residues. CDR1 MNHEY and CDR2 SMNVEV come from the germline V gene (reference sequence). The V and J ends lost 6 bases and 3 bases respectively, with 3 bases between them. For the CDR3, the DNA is TGTGCCAGCAGCCTCTACAATGAGCAGTTCTTC. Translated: CASSLYNEQFF.

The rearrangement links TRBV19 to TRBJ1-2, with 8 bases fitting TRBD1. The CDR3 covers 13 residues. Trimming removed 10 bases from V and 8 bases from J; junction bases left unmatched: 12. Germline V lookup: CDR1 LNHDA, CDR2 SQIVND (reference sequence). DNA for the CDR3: TGTGCCAACACGGACAGGGCGGGTAACGGCTACACCTTC. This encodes CANTDRAGNGYTF.

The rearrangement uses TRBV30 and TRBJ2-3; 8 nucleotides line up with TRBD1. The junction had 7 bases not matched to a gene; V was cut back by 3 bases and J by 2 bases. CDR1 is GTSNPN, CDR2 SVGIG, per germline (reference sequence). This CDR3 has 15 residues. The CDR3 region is CAWRAGTGFTDTQYF. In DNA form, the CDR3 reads TGTGCCTGGAGGGCCGGGACAGGCTTCACAGATACGCAGTATTTT.

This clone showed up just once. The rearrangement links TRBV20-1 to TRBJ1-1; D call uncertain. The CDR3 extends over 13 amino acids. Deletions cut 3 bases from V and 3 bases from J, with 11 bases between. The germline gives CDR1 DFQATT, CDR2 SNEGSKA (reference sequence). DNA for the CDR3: TGCAGTGCTAGTATCTCCGGGGACACTGAAGCTTTCTTT. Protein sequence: CSASISGDTEAFF.

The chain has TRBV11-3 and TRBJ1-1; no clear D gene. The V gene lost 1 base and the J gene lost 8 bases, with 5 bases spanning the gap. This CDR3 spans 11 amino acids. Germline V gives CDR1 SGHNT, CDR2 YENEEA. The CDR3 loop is CASSLGEEAFF. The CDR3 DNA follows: TGTGCCAGCAGCTTAGGCGAGGAAGCTTTCTTT.

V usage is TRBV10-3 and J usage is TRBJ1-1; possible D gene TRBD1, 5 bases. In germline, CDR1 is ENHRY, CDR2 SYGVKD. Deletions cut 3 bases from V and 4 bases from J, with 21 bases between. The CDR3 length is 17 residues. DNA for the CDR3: TGTGCCATCAGTGAAGTTCGGCTCCGGGGGGATCTCACTGAAGCTTTCTTT. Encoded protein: CAISEVRLRGDLTEAFF.

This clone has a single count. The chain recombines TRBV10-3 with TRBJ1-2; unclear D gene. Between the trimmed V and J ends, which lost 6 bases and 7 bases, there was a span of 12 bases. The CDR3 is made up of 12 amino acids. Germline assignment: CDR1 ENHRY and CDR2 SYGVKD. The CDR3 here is CAISYESGGYTF. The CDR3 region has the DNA TGTGCCATCAGCTACGAATCCGGTGGCTACACCTTC.

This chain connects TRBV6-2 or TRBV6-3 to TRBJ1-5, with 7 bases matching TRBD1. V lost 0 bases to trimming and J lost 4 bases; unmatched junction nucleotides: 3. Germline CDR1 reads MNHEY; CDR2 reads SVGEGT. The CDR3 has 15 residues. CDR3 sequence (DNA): TGTGCCAGCAGTTACTCGTCGACAGGGAATCAGCCCCAGCATTTT. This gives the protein CASSYSSTGNQPQHF.

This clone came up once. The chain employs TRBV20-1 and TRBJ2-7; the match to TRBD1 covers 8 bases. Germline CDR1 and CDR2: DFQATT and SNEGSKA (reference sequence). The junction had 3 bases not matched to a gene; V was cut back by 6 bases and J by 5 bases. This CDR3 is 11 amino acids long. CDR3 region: CSAQDRDEQYF. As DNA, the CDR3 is TGCAGTGCCCAGGACAGGGACGAGCAGTACTTC.

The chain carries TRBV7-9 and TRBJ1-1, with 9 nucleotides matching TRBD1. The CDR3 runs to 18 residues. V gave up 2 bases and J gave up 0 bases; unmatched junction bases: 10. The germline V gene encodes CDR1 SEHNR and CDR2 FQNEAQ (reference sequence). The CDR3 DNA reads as TGTGCCAGCAGCTTATACGGGACAGGGTTCGACATGAACACTGAAGCTTTCTTT. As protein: CASSLYGTGFDMNTEAFF. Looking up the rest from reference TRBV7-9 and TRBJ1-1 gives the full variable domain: DTGVSQNPRHKITKRGQNVTFRCDPISEHNRLYWYRQTLGQGPEFLTYFQNEAQLEKSRLLSDRFSAERPKGSFSTLEIQRTEQGDSAMYLCASSLYGTGFDMNTEAFFGQGTRLTVV.

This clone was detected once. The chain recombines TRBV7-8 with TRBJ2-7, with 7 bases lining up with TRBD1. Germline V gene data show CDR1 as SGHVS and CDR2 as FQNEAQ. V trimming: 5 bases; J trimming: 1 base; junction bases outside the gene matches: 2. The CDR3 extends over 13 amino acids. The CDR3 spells CASSRDRSYEQYF. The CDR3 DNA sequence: TGTGCCAGCAGCCGGGACAGATCCTACGAGCAGTACTTC.

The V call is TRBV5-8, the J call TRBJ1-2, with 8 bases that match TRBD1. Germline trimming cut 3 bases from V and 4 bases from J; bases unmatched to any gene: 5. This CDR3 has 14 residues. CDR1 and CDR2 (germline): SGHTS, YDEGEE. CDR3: CASSSDRGAYGYTF. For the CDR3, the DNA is TGTGCCAGCAGCTCAGACAGGGGCGCCTATGGCTACACCTTC.

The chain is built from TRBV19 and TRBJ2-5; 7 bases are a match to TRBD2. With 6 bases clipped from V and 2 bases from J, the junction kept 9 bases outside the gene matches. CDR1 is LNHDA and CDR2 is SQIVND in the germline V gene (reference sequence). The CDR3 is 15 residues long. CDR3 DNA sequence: TGTGCCAGTAGCCCGGTGGGGGGGTGGCAAGAGACCCAGTACTTC. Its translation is CASSPVGGWQETQYF.

CDR3 region: CASSLYGGQGARGETQYF. The CDR3 region has the DNA TGTGCCAGCAGCTTATATGGGGGACAGGGGGCTCGAGGGGAGACCCAGTACTTC. V usage is TRBV11-2 and J usage is TRBJ2-5; 12 positions agree with TRBD1. This CDR3 has 18 amino acids. CDR1 is SGHAT, CDR2 FQNNGV, per germline. V shed 2 bases, J shed 5 bases, and the junction held 12 bases outside the gene matches.